The clone carrying this T cell receptor beta chain was seen once. Its antigen is not identified. The data were obtained in a study of OX40 agonist ivuxolimab in advanced cancers. Looking at the study overall: Cancers in dose escalation were hepatocellular, melanoma, renal cell and head and neck.

Only in-frame clones appear in the TCRdb table, and some are missing; sequencing was by immunoSEQ multiplex PCR. The sample contains more than 70,000 clones, approximately 92% of which appear only once. Germline assignment: CDR1 SGHVS and CDR2 FNYEAQ. The J segment lost 1 base and the V segment lost 4 bases, leaving 7 bases of the junction unmatched. The CDR3 length is 16 residues. Overall study results and limits: Averaging showed that CD8+ T cells had more expanded clones than CD4+ did.

Samples of blood were obtained at baseline, on cycle 4 day 1, and on cycle 7 day 1. The clonotype was recovered from an adult with an advanced solid tumor such as melanoma, head and neck, liver or kidney cancer. Sequencing used CD4+ or CD8+ T cells sorted from blood, obtained in a trial of the OX40 agonist ivuxolimab. The rearrangement joins TRBV7-6 to TRBJ2-7; 10 nucleotides match TRBD1. This CDR3 is CASSSNWDRGSYEQYF. CDR3 DNA sequence: TGTGCCAGCAGCTCCAACTGGGACAGGGGTTCCTACGAGCAGTACTTC. Variable domain in full (rest from reference TRBV7-6 and TRBJ2-7): GAGVSQSPRYKVTKRGQDVALRCDPISGHVSLYWYRQALGQGPEFLTYFNYEAQQDKSGLPNDRFSAERPEGSISTLTIQRTEQRDSAMYRCASSSNWDRGSYEQYFGPGTRLTVT.